Below, 7 T cell receptor beta chains from the same sample are listed, as sequenced in a study of T cells in localized non-small cell lung cancer (dated by TCRdb to about 2020). Libraries were built with the immunoSEQ multiplex PCR assay. In TCRdb, the immuneACCESS table is reduced to in-frame sequences with V and J assigned. These tables do not hold every clone; where another copy was compared, an unresolved V gene accounts for under half, and the others remain unexplained. Within this sample are approximately 26,000 clones, with approximately 85% of them counted one time only. The ten most abundant clones make up around 4.1% of the sample. Source: peripheral blood, taken before any cancer treatment. All receptors derive from a woman aged 40 to 75 with stage I lung adenocarcinoma.

The V gene is TRBV7-8, the J gene TRBJ1-1, with D possibly matching TRBD1 (5 bases). Trimming cost V 0 bases and J 11 bases, with 10 bases left between them. Per germline, CDR1 SGHVS and CDR2 FQNEAQ. This CDR3 has 12 amino acids. The CDR3: CASSLASREAFF. The CDR3 DNA is TGTGCCAGCAGCTTAGCGAGCAGGGAGGCTTTCTTT.

The J gene is TRBJ1-1, the V gene TRBV6-6; 7 bases fit TRBD1. The CDR3 covers 16 residues. Trimming at V came to 2 bases and at J to 1 base, leaving 7 bases not matched to a gene. The V gene's germline CDR1 is MNHNY and CDR2 SVGAGI (reference sequence). CDR3 amino acids: CASSYPRQGANTEAFF. Here the CDR3 DNA reads TGTGCCAGCAGTTACCCGCGACAGGGTGCGAACACTGAAGCTTTCTTT.

Comments on this clone: A read error may produce the germline difference seen at one junction end. This sample includes further DNA sequences coding for the same CDR3. The V gene is TRBV5-6, the J gene TRBJ1-6; the D gene is possibly TRBD1 (5 bases). Germline values: CDR1 SGHDT, CDR2 YYEEEE. The CDR3 sequence is 15 residues long. The CDR3 spells CASSLRGEVNSPLHF. In DNA, the CDR3 is TGTGCCAGTAGCTTGCGAGGGGAGGTTAATTCACCCCTCCACTTT.

The chain is built from TRBV14 and TRBJ1-1; D unclear. In germline, CDR1 is SGHDN, CDR2 FVKESK. The CDR3 totals 13 residues. The V and J ends lost 3 bases and 1 base respectively, with 6 bases between them. CDR3 sequence (DNA): TGTGCCAGCAGCCAGGGGAGGAACACTGAAGCTTTCTTT. It specifies CASSQGRNTEAFF.

The chain employs TRBV30 and TRBJ1-4; unclear D gene. There are 13 residues in the CDR3. Germline V lookup: CDR1 GTSNPN, CDR2 SVGIG (reference sequence). The V gene lost 6 bases and the J gene lost 4 bases, with 12 bases spanning the gap. CDR3 in DNA: TGTGCCTGTAGTCGACTGATTAATGAAAAACTGTTTTTT. It codes for CACSRLINEKLFF.

The chain links TRBV30 to TRBJ2-6; D unresolved. The CDR3 totals 15 residues. The germline V and J ends were trimmed by 4 bases and 0 bases, with 10 bases remaining between them. CDR1 and CDR2 (germline): GTSNPN, SVGIG (reference sequence). CDR3 sequence reads: CAWTGVSSGANVLTF. The CDR3 nucleotides are TGTGCCTGGACAGGAGTTAGCTCTGGGGCCAACGTCCTGACTTTC.

About this clone itself: Sequence at one end of the junction differs from germline and may be a read error. The chain links TRBV4-3 to TRBJ2-5, with TRBD2 matching over 8 bases. The CDR3 has 13 amino acids. Germline CDR1 is LGHNA and CDR2 is YSLEER. Here the CDR3 DNA reads TGCGCCAGCAGCCCAGACTCAGGACTAGCTTCCAACTTC. As protein: CASSPDSGLASNF.